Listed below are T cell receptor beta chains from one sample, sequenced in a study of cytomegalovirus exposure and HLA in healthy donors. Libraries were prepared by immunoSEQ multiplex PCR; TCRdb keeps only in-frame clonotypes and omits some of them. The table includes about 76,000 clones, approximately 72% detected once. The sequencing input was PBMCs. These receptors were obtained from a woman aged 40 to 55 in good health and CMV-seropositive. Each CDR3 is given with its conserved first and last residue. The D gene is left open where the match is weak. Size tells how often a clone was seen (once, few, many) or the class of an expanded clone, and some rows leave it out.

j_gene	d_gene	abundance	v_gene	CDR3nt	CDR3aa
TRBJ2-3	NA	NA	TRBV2	TGTGCCAGCATGGGCGATACGCAGTATTTT	CASMGDTQYF
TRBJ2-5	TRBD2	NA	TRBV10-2	TGCGGATCCGGACTAGCGGGTATGGAGACCCAGTACTTC	CGSGLAGMETQYF
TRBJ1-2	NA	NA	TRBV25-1	TGTGCCAGCAGTGATCAAGGGGATGGCTACCCCTTC	CASSDQGDGYPF
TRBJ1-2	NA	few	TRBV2	TGTGCCAGCAGTGTAGGAGAGGGCAGAGGCTACACCTTC	CASSVGEGRGYTF
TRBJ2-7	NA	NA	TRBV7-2	TGTGCCAGCAGCCCCCCCGGCGCGGCCTACGAGCAGTACTTC	CASSPPGAAYEQYF
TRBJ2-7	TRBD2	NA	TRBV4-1	TGCGCCAGCAGCCAGGGGGGGACGGAAGCCTACGAGCAGTACTTC	CASSQGGTEAYEQYF
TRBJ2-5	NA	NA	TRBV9	TGTGCCAGCAGCGTATCATCCGGACTCCAAGAGACCCAGTACTTC	CASSVSSGLQETQYF
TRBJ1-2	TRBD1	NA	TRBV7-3	TGTGCCAGCAGCTCGACAGGGGATGGCTACCCCTTC	CASSSTGDGYPF
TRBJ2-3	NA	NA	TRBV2	TGTGCCAGCAGACCCGACGGACTGGTAGATACGCAGTATTTT	CASRPDGLVDTQYF
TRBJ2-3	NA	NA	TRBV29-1	TGCAGCGTTGAGCCCCGGGGGACAGATACGCAGTATTTT	CSVEPRGTDTQYF
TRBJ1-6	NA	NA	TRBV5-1	TGCGCCAGCAGCTTCGGGGTCCAGGCATCACCCCTCCACTTT	CASSFGVQASPLHF
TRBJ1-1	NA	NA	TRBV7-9	TGTGCCAGCAGCCCGCGCGGGGGGAACACTGAAGCTTTCTTT	CASSPRGGNTEAFF
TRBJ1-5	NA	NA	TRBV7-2	TGTGCCAGCAGCTCCAGGGGTGATGGCAATCAGCCCCAGCATTTT	CASSSRGDGNQPQHF
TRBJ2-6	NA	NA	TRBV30	TGTGCCTGGAGTGTACCCAGTTCTGGGGCCAACGTCCTGACTTTC	CAWSVPSSGANVLTF
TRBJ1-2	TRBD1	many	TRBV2	TGTGCCAGCACCAGGGGGCTCTATGGCTACACCTTC	CASTRGLYGYTF
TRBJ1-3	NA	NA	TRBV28	TGTGCCAGCAGCCTCCTCCAGGGAAACACCATATATTTT	CASSLLQGNTIYF
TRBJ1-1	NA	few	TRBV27	TGTGCCAGCACCACTCGGGGGGAGAACACTGAAGCTTTCTTT	CASTTRGENTEAFF
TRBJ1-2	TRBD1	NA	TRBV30	TGTGCCTGGATAACAGGGGGTGGCTACACCTTC	CAWITGGGYTF
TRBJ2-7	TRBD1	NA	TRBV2	TGTGCCAGCAGACCGGGACAGGCAACGCAACAGTACTTC	CASRPGQATQQYF
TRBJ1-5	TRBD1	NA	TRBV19	TGTGCCAGTAACATACAGGGGGCTCAGCCCCAGCATTTT	CASNIQGAQPQHF
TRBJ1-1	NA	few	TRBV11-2	TGTGCCAGCAGCCTGATCGTTGGGGGCGCTTTCTTT	CASSLIVGGAFF
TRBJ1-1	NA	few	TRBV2	TGTGCCAGCAGGGCCCATCGAACTGAAGCTTTCTTT	CASRAHRTEAFF